The 12 T cell receptor beta chains reported below all come from one sample, sequenced in a study of shared clonotypes between healthy human individuals. Repertoires were generated with immunoSEQ multiplex PCR, while TCRdb's copy carries only in-frame clones and drops some. The sample shows 2 million to 2.5 million clones, approximately 93% of them seen only once. What was sequenced was naive CD4+ T cells from PBMCs. Regarding subset: CD45RA+ positively selected. These receptors originate from a man between 18 and 35 years old in good health. Some clones in this sample may be carry-over from other donors' samples.

This clone was observed once. The J gene is TRBJ2-2, the V gene TRBV5-4; 8 bases are a match to TRBD1. From germline, CDR1 is SGHNT and CDR2 YYREEE (reference sequence). The J segment lost 5 bases and the V segment lost 4 bases, leaving 4 bases of the junction unmatched. The CDR3 runs 14 residues. CDR3 nucleotide sequence: TGTGCCAGCAGCCAGACAGGGGTTACCGGGGAGCTGTTTTTT. Protein product: CASSQTGVTGELFF.

V is TRBV2 and J is TRBJ2-1; D gene unclear. The V gene's germline CDR1 is SNHLY and CDR2 FYNNEI. The germline V and J ends were trimmed by 4 bases and 10 bases, with 11 bases remaining between them. The CDR3 covers 12 residues. CDR3 sequence (DNA): TGTGCCAGCAGTGGGACCCGATCCGAGCAGTTCTTC. Protein: CASSGTRSEQFF.

This chain links TRBV6-5 with TRBJ1-1; TRBD1 aligns across 9 bases. CDR3 length: 14 residues. V lost 6 bases to trimming and J lost 1 base; unmatched junction nucleotides: 3. Per the germline V gene, CDR1 is MNHEY and CDR2 is SVGAGI. The DNA of the CDR3 is TGTGCCAGCAGGGGGACAGGGACGAACACTGAAGCTTTCTTT. Amino acids: CASRGTGTNTEAFF.

The chain couples TRBV2 to TRBJ2-7; the match to TRBD1 covers 7 bases. CDR1 and CDR2 (germline): SNHLY, FYNNEI. V lost 5 bases, J lost 3 bases, and 4 bases stayed unmatched. This CDR3 is 13 amino acids long. In DNA, the CDR3 is TGTGCCAGCAGTAGACAGGGAAACTACGAGCAGTACTTC. It yields the protein CASSRQGNYEQYF.

The V gene is TRBV5-1, the J gene TRBJ2-2; D remains unclear. Trimming pared 2 bases from V and 4 bases from J, leaving 9 bases between. The CDR3 has 14 residues. Germline V lookup: CDR1 SGHRS, CDR2 YFSETQ. Written as DNA, the CDR3 is TGCGCCAGCAGCTTTGGGATGTCCACCGGGGAGCTGTTTTTT. Protein: CASSFGMSTGELFF.

The rearrangement joins TRBV5-4 to TRBJ2-7; either TRBD1 or TRBD2 may supply D (5 bases each). The CDR3 consists of 14 residues. Looked up from germline, CDR1 is SGHNT and CDR2 is YYREEE (reference sequence). The V gene lost 2 bases and the J gene lost 2 bases, with 11 bases spanning the gap. The CDR3 region is CASSFRDAAYEQYF. The CDR3 bases are TGTGCCAGCAGCTTTCGGGACGCGGCCTACGAGCAGTACTTC.

The rearrangement links TRBV7-3 to TRBJ1-3; D not certain. This CDR3 spans 13 amino acids. The V gene lost 5 bases and the J gene lost 3 bases, with 8 bases spanning the gap. The germline V gene encodes CDR1 SGHTA and CDR2 FQGTGA. The CDR3 region is CASSPDGGNTIYF. The DNA of the CDR3 is TGTGCCAGCAGCCCGGACGGTGGAAACACCATATATTTT.

The chain recombines TRBV5-4 with TRBJ2-6; the D is unclear. The CDR3 is made up of 16 amino acids. The germline gives CDR1 SGHNT, CDR2 YYREEE (reference sequence). V dropped 2 bases and J dropped 4 bases, with 13 bases sitting between them. The CDR3 DNA is TGTGCCAGCAGCTTATACTCCGGGTCAGGGGCCAACGTCCTGACTTTC. This gives the protein CASSLYSGSGANVLTF.

This clone has just one count. The genes are TRBV5-6 and TRBJ2-2; a weak D match, TRBD1 (5 bases). This CDR3 contains 13 residues. Germline V CDR1 and CDR2: SGHDT, YYEEEE. The V gene lost 5 bases and the J gene lost 4 bases, with 9 bases spanning the gap. The CDR3 DNA reads TGTGCCAGCAGTCCAAGGGGCACCGGGGAGCTGTTTTTT. It is translated as CASSPRGTGELFF.

This clone was seen a handful of times. This chain connects TRBV5-8 to TRBJ1-3; TRBD1 is a possible D gene (6 bases). Germline CDR1 is SGHTS and CDR2 is YDEGEE. There are 15 residues in the CDR3. The germline V and J ends were trimmed by 3 bases and 4 bases, with 14 bases remaining between them. The CDR3 sequence: CASSWTANLGNTIYF. Written as DNA, the CDR3 is TGTGCCAGCAGCTGGACAGCGAACCTAGGAAACACCATATATTTT.

This rearrangement joins TRBV11-2 to TRBJ1-3; D not resolved. Trimming took off 5 bases at V and 5 bases at J, with 1 base between the two ends. Germline V gene lookup returns CDR1 SGHAT and CDR2 FQNNGV. This CDR3 spans 10 amino acids. The CDR3 loop is CASSRNTIYF. The CDR3 bases are TGTGCCAGCAGCAGAAACACCATATATTTT.

This rearrangement joins TRBV13 to TRBJ1-2; D is perhaps TRBD1 (6 bases). Trimming left V 1 base short and J 8 bases short, with 14 bases between. The CDR3 has 14 residues. Per germline, CDR1 PRHDT and CDR2 FYEKMQ (reference sequence). CDR3 sequence (DNA): TGTGCCAGCAGCTTAGAGGGGGAGCCCAGGGGCTACACCTTC. It specifies CASSLEGEPRGYTF.